This T cell receptor beta chain was identified during a study of cytomegalovirus exposure and HLA in healthy donors. Study as a whole: Most donors, about 82% of 398 genotyped, fell in the Caucasian-associated ancestry cluster.

This CDR3 has 13 residues. Trimming pared 6 bases from V and 0 bases from J, leaving 8 bases between. Per the germline V gene, CDR1 is SEHNR and CDR2 is FQNEAQ (reference sequence). It was with 60 Vbeta and 13 Jbeta primers that the PCR ran. The data were produced by immunoSEQ multiplex PCR, yet TCRdb's version contains in-frame clones alone and is incomplete. The table lists roughly 82,000 clones, roughly 72% of them singletons. Sequences were obtained from PBMCs. The TCR sequence derives from a woman between 35 and 50 years old in good health and CMV-seropositive. The chain recombines TRBV7-9 with TRBJ1-1; possible D gene TRBD1, 5 bases. CDR3 sequence (DNA): TGTGCCAGCAGGACAGTCATGAACACTGAAGCTTTCTTT. This encodes CASRTVMNTEAFF.